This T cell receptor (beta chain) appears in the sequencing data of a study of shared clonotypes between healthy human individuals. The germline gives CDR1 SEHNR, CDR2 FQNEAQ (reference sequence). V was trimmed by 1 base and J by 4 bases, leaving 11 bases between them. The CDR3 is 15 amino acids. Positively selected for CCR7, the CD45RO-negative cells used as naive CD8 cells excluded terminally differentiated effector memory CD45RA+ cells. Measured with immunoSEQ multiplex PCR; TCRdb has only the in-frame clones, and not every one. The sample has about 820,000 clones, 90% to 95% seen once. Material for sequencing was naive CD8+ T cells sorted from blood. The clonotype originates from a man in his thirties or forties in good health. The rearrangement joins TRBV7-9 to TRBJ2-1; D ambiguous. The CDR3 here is CASSLVQELYNEQFF. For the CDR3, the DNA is TGTGCCAGCAGCTTAGTACAAGAACTTTACAATGAGCAGTTCTTC.